This T cell receptor beta chain was captured in a study of T-cell memory formation after mild COVID-19. Germline CDR1 reads SGHVS; CDR2 reads FNYEAQ. J lost 1 base, V lost 4 bases, and 6 bases had no gene match. This CDR3 has 17 amino acids. TCRdb re-called the 5' RACE reads with MiXCR, one entry per CDR3 protein. The table shows 250,000 to 300,000 distinct CDR3 sequences, with about a sixth occurring only once. This clonotype has only a few counts. The chain uses TRBV7-6 and TRBJ2-5; 13 nucleotides line up with TRBD2. The sequence came from a man younger than 30 who had mild COVID-19 (a few samples of this study predate the infection). Cell type and time point are not known. Sequenced material: PBMCs or a T cell subset sorted from them (not recorded which). CDR3 sequence (DNA): TGTGCCAGCAGCTCCTGGACTAGCGGGGGCCTCCAAGAGACCCAGTACTTC. Translating it yields CASSSWTSGGLQETQYF.